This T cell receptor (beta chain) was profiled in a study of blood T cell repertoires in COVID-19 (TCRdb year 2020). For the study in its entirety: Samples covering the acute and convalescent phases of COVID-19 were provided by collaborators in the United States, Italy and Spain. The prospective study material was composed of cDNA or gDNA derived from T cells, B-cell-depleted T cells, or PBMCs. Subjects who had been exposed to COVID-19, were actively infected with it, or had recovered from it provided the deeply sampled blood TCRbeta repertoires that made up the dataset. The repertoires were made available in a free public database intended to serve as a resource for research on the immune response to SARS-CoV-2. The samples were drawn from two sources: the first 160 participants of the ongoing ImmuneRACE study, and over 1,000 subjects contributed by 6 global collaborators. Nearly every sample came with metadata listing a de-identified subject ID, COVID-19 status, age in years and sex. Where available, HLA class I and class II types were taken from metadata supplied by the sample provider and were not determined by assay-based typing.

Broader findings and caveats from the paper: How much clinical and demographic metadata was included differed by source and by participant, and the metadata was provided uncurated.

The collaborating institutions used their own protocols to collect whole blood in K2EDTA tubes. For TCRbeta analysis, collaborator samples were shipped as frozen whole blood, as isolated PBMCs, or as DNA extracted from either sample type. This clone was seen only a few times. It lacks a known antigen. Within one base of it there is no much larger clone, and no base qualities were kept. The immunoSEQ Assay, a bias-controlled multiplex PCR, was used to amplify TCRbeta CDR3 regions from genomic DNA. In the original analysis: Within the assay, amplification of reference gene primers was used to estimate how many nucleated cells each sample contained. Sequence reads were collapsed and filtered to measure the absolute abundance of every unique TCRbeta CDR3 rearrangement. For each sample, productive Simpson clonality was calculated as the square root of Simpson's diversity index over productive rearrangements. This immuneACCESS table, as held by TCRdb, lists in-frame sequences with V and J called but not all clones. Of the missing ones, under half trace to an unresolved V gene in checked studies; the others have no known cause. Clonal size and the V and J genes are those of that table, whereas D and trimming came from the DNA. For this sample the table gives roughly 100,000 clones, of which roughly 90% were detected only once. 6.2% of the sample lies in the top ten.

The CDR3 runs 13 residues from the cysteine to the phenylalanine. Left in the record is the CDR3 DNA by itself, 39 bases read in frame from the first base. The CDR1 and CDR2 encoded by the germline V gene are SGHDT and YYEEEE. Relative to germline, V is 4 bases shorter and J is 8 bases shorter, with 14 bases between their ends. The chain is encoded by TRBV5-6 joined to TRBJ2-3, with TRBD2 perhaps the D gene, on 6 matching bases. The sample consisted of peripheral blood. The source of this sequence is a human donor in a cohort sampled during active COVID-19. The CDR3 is CASSPTPAGTQYF. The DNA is TGTGCCAGCAGCCCTACTCCAGCGGGTACGCAGTATTTT.